This T cell receptor (beta chain) came from a study of blood T cell repertoires in COVID-19. Turning to the study itself: The United States, Italy and Spain were the sources of the acute and convalescent COVID-19 samples. The cDNA or gDNA used as material had been derived from T cells, B-cell-depleted T cells, or PBMCs.

The V segment lost 0 bases and the J segment 2 bases; nucleotides outside the gene matches: 11. Germline CDR1 and CDR2: SGHTA and FQGNSA. This CDR3 has 18 residues. Per the original methods: The authors estimated nucleated cell counts from reference gene primer amplification. The method was immunoSEQ multiplex PCR; TCRdb's version includes in-frame clones alone and lacks a portion of them. V and J calls and clone size are as listed in that table; D and trimming were resolved from the DNA. The table lists 68,000 or so clones, 65% to 80% of them singletons. The J gene is TRBJ2-3, the V gene TRBV7-2; 7 bases fit TRBD2. The receptor was derived from a human donor in a cohort sampled during active COVID-19. Sequencing was carried out using peripheral blood. The CDR3 DNA reads as TGTGCCAGCAGCTTAGCCTGGGCGTTAGCGGGCACCACAGATACGCAGTATTTT. Its translation is CASSLAWALAGTTDTQYF.